The 4 T cell receptor beta chains below all came from one sample that was sequenced in a study of radiation and T cells in renal cell carcinoma. Sample time point: blood 4 weeks post-SBRT, at nephrectomy. Treatment defined: 15 Gy SBRT to primary tumor, nephrectomy 4 weeks later. Assay used: immunoSEQ multiplex PCR; TCRdb lists only in-frame clones, some missing. The sample lists fewer than 200,000 clones, about 87% occurring once. This specimen consisted of blood, obtained from a patient whose treatment included radiotherapy and nephrectomy. These receptors came from a woman in her 50s with renal cell carcinoma.

This clone is a singleton in its sample. The DNA of the CDR3 is TGTGCCAGCAGCCCCGGTCTACACTATGGCTACACCTTC. Amino acids: CASSPGLHYGYTF. V usage is TRBV7-6 and J usage is TRBJ1-2; D unclear. Trimming took 5 bases from V and 3 from J, leaving 10 bases between them. Germline lookup yields CDR1 SGHVS and CDR2 FNYEAQ. This CDR3 region has 13 residues.

This chain connects TRBV4-3 to TRBJ1-2; 7 positions match TRBD1. This CDR3 is built from 15 residues. Germline lookup yields CDR1 LGHNA and CDR2 YSLEER. With V trimmed by 2 bases and J by 4 bases, 7 bases remained unmatched. The CDR3 DNA is TGCGCCAGCAGCCAAACAACGCAGGGGGGCTATGGCTACACCTTC. Its translation is CASSQTTQGGYGYTF.

This clone was seen more than once but under ten times. The rearrangement uses TRBV23-1 and TRBJ2-7, with unresolved D. TRBV23-1 is an ORF; its function is uncertain. The CDR3 consists of 14 residues. The germline V and J ends were trimmed by 6 bases and 0 bases, with 12 bases remaining between them. This CDR3 is CASSHHYCSYEQYF. Here the CDR3 DNA reads TGCGCCAGCAGCCATCACTACTGCTCCTACGAGCAGTACTTC.

This rearrangement joins TRBV5-6 to TRBJ2-7, with a possible D match to TRBD2 (5 bases). V lost 4 bases to trimming and J lost 1 base, with 15 bases between them. Germline V lookup: CDR1 SGHDT, CDR2 YYEEEE. This CDR3 contains 15 residues. The CDR3 loop is CASSHIDGESYEQYF. CDR3 bases: TGTGCCAGCAGCCACATCGACGGGGAGTCCTACGAGCAGTACTTC.